The 3 T cell receptor beta chains presented below share a single source sample, sequenced in a study of cytomegalovirus exposure and HLA in healthy donors. Vbeta (60) and Jbeta (13) primers were used in the PCR. Assay: immunoSEQ multiplex PCR; the TCRdb copy retains only in-frame clones and omits some. The sample has fewer than 200,000 clones, around 68% seen once. The sequenced sample was PBMCs. These receptors were obtained from a girl between 5 and 17 years old in good health and CMV-seronegative.

The chain couples TRBV27 to TRBJ2-3, with 7 bases that match TRBD2. The V gene end was trimmed by 3 bases and the J gene end by 3 bases; junction bases not matched to a gene: 9. The CDR3 loop spans 16 amino acids. CDR1 and CDR2 from the germline V gene are MNHEY and SMNVEV (reference sequence). This chain's CDR3 is CASSFLRGGTTDTQYF. DNA for the CDR3: TGTGCCAGCAGTTTTCTACGCGGGGGTACGACAGATACGCAGTATTTT.

V usage is TRBV13 and J usage is TRBJ2-3; weak D call: TRBD2 (7 bases). Germline CDR1 and CDR2: PRHDT and FYEKMQ (reference sequence). CDR3 length equals 16 residues. Trimming took off 5 bases at V and 6 bases at J, with 21 bases between the two ends. The CDR3: CASSVRGAELMDTQYF. The CDR3 nucleotides read TGTGCCAGCAGCGTACGGGGGGCCGAGCTGATGGATACGCAGTATTTT.

The chain joins TRBV6-4 to TRBJ2-2; 8 bases fit TRBD2. Germline trimming cut 2 bases from V and 6 bases from J; bases unmatched to any gene: 2. The germline V gene encodes CDR1 MRHNA and CDR2 SNTAGT. The CDR3 is made up of 14 amino acids. DNA for the CDR3: TGTGCCAGCAGTGACAGACTAGCGTCCGGGGAGCTGTTTTTT. Protein: CASSDRLASGELFF.